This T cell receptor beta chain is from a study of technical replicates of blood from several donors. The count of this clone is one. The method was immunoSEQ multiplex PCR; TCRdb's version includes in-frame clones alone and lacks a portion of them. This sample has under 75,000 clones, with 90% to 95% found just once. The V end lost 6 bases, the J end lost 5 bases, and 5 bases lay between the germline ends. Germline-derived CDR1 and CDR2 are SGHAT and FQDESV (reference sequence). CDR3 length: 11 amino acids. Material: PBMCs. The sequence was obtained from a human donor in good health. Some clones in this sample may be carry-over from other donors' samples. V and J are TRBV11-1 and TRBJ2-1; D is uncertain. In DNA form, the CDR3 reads TGTGCCAGCAGACATAACAATGAGCAGTTCTTC. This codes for CASRHNNEQFF. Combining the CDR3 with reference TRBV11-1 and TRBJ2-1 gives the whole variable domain EAEVAQSPRYKITEKSQAVAFWCDPISGHATLYWYRQILGQGPELLVQFQDESVVDDSQLPKDRFSAERLKGVDSTLKIQPAELGDSAMYLCASRHNNEQFFGPGTRLTVL.